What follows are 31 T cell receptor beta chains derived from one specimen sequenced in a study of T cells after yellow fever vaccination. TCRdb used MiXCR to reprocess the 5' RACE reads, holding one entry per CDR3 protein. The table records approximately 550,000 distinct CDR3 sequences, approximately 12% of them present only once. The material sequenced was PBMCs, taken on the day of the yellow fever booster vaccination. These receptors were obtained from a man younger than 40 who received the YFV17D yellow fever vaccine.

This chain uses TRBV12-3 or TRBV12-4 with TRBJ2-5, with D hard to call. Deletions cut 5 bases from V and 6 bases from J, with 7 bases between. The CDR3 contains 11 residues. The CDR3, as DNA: TGTGCCAGCAGTAGCCGGCAGACCCAGTACTTC. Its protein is CASSSRQTQYF.

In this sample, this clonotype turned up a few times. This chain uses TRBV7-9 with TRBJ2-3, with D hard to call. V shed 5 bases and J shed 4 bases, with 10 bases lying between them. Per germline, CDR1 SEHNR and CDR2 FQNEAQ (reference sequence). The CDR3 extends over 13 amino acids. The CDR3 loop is CASSKSSADTQYF. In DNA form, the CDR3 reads TGTGCCAGCAGCAAGAGCTCGGCAGATACGCAGTATTTT.

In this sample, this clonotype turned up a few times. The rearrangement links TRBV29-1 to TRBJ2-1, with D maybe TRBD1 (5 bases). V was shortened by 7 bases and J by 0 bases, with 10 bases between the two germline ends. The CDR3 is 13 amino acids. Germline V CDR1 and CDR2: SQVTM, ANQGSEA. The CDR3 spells CSAGSNSYNEQFF. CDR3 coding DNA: TGCAGCGCAGGGTCGAACTCCTACAATGAGCAGTTCTTC.

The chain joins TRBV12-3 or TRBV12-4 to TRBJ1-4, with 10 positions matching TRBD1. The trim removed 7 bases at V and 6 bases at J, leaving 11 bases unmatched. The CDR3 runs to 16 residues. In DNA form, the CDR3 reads TGTGCCAGCAAAACCTCGCCCGGGACAGGGGATGAAAAACTGTTTTTT. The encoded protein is CASKTSPGTGDEKLFF.

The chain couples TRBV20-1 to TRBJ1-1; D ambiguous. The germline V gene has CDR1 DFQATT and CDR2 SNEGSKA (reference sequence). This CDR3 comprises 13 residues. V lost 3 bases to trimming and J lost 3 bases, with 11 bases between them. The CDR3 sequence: CSARGAGDTEAFF. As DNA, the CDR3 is TGCAGTGCTAGGGGAGCCGGAGACACTGAAGCTTTCTTT.

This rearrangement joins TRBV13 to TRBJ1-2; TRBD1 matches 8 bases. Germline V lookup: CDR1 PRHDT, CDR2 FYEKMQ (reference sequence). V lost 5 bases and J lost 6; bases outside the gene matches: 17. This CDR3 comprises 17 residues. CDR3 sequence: CASSPGQGRTSPNGYTF. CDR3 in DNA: TGTGCCAGCAGCCCAGGACAGGGCCGCACCAGTCCTAATGGCTACACCTTC.

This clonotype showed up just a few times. CDR3 region: CSARGPSNEQYF. CDR3 bases: TGCAGTGCTAGAGGGCCGAGTAATGAGCAGTACTTC. The chain has TRBV20-1 and TRBJ2-7; D is undetermined. Trimming stripped 1 base from V and 7 bases from J, with 11 bases between. In germline, CDR1 is DFQATT, CDR2 SNEGSKA (reference sequence). This CDR3 comprises 12 residues.

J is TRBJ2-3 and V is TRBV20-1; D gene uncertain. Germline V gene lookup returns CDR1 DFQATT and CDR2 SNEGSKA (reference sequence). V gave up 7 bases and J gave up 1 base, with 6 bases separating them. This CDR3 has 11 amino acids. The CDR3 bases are TGCAGTGTTAGGGGCACAGATACGCAGTATTTT. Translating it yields CSVRGTDTQYF.

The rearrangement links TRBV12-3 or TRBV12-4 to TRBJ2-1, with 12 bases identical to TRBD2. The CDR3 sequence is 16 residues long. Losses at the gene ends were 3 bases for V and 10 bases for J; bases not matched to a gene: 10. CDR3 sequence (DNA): TGTGCCAGCAGTTTGGGACTAGCGGGCGGGTGGGGGGAGCAGTTCTTC. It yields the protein CASSLGLAGGWGEQFF.

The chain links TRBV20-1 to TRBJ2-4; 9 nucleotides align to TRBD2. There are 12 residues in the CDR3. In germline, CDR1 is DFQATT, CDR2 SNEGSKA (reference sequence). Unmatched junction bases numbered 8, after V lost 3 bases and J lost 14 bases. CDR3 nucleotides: TGCAGTGCTAGTACCACACAGCGGGGGGAGTACTTC. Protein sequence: CSASTTQRGEYF.

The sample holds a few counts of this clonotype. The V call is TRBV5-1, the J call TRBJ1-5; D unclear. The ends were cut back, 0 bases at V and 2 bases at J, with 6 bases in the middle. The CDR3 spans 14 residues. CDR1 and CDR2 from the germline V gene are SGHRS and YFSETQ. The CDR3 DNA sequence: TGCGCCAGCAGCTTGGGAATTGGCAATCAGCCCCAGCATTTT. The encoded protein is CASSLGIGNQPQHF. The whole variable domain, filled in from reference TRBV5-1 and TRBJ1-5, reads KAGVTQTPRYLIKTRGQQVTLSCSPISGHRSVSWYQQTPGQGLQFLFEYFSETQRNKGNFPGRFSGRQFSNSRSEMNVSTLELGDSALYLCASSLGIGNQPQHFGDGTRLSIL.

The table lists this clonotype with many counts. The CDR3 bases are TGTGCCACCCTAAGAGGTACCACCACTGAAGCTTTCTTT. It encodes CATLRGTTTEAFF. The genes are TRBV6-2 or TRBV6-3 and TRBJ1-1; no firm D call. From germline, CDR1 is MNHEY and CDR2 SVGEGT. This CDR3 has 13 amino acids. The V and J ends lost 10 bases and 4 bases respectively, with 16 bases between them.

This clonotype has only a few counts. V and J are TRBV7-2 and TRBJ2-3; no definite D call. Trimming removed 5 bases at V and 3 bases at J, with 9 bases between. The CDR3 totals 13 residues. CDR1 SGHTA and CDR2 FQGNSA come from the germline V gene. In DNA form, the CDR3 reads TGTGCCAGCAGCGCGCAACGGACAGATACGCAGTATTTT. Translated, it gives CASSAQRTDTQYF.

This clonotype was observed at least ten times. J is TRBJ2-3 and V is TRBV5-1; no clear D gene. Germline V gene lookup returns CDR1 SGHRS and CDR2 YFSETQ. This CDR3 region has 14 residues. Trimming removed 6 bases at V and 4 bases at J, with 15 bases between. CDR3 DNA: TGCGCCAGCAAGGCATCAAATTTGGCAGATACGCAGTATTTT. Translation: CASKASNLADTQYF.

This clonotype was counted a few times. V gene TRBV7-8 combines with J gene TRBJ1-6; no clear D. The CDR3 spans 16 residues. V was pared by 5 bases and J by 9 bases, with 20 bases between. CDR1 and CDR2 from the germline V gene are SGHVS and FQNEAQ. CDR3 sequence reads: CASSPTVGGRISPLHF. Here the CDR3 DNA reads TGTGCCAGCAGCCCCACGGTTGGAGGGAGAATTTCACCCCTCCACTTT.

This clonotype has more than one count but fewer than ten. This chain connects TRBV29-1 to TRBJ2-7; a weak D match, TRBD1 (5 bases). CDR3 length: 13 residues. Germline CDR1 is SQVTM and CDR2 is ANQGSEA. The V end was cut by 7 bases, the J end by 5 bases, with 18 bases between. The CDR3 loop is CSGTGRFTDEQYF. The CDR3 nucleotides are TGCAGCGGAACAGGCCGATTCACCGACGAGCAGTACTTC.

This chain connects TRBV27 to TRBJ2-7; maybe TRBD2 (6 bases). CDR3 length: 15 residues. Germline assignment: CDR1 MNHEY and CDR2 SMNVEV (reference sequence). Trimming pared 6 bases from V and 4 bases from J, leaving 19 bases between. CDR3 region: CASRGTGETGYEQYF. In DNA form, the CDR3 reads TGTGCCAGCAGGGGGACGGGAGAGACGGGGTACGAGCAGTACTTC.

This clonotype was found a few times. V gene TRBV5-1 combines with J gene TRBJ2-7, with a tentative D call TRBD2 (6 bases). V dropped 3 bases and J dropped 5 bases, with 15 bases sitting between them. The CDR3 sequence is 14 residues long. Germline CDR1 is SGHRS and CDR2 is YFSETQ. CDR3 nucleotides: TGCGCCAGCAGCTCGGGACTCCTGGAACACGAGCAGTACTTC. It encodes CASSSGLLEHEQYF.

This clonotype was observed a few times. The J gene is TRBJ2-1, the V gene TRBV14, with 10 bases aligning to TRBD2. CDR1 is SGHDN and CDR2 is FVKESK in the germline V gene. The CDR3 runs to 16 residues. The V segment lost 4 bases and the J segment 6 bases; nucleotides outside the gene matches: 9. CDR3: CASSPALAGGRNEQFF. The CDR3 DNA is TGTGCCAGCAGCCCCGCCTTAGCGGGAGGACGCAATGAGCAGTTCTTC.

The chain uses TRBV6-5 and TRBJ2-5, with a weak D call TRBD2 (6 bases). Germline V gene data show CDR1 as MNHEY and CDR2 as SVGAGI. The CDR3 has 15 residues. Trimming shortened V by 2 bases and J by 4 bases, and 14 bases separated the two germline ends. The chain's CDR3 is CASSYVGEVGETQYF. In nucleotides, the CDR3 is TGTGCCAGCAGTTACGTGGGGGAGGTAGGAGAGACCCAGTACTTC.

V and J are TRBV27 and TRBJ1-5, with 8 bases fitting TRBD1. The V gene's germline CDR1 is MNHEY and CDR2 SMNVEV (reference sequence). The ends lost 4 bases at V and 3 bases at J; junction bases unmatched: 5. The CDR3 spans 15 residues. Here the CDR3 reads CASSSRTGTNQPQHF. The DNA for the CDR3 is TGTGCCAGCAGTTCCCGGACAGGGACCAATCAGCCCCAGCATTTT.

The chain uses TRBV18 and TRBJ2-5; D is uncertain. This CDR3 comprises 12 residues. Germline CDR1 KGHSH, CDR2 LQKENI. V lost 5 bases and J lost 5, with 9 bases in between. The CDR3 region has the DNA TGTGCCAGCTCAACCCAACGGGAGACCCAGTACTTC. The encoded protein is CASSTQRETQYF.

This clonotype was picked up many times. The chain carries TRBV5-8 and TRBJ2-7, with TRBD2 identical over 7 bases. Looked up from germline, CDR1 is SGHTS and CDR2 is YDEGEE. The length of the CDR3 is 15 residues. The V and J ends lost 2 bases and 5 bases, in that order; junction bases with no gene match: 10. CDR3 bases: TGTGCCAGCAGCTTAGCACTCGACCGGGGGGACGAGCAGTACTTC. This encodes CASSLALDRGDEQYF.

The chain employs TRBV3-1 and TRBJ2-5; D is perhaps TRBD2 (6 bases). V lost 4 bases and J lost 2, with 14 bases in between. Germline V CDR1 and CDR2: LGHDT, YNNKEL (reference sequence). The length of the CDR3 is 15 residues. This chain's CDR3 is CASSLLSGKQETQYF. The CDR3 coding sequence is TGTGCCAGCAGCCTCCTTAGCGGAAAACAAGAGACCCAGTACTTC.

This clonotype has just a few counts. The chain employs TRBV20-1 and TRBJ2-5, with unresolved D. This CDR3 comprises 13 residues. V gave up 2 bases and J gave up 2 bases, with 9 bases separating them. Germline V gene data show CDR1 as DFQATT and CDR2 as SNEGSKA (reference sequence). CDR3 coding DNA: TGCAGTGCTAGATTACGTTCTCAAGAGACCCAGTACTTC. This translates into CSARLRSQETQYF.

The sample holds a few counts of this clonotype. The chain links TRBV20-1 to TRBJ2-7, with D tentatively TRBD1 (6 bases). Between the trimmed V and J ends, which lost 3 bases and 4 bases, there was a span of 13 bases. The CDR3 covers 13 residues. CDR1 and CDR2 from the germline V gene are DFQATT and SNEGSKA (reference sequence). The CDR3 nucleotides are TGCAGTGCTAGTTTGCGGCAGGGGTACGAGCAGTACTTC. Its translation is CSASLRQGYEQYF.

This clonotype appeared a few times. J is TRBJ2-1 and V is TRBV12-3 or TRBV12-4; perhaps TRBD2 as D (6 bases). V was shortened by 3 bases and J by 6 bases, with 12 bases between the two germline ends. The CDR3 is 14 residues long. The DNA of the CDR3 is TGTGCCAGCAGTTTGGGATGGCGGGGCAATGAGCAGTTCTTC. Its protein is CASSLGWRGNEQFF.

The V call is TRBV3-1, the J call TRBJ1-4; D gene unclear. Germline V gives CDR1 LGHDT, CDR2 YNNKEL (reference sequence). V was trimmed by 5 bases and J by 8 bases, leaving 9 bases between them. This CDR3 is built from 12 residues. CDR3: CASSDGGEKLFF. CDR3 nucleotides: TGTGCCAGCAGCGACGGAGGCGAAAAACTGTTTTTT. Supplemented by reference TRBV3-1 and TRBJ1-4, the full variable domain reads DTAVSQTPKYLVTQMGNDKSIKCEQNLGHDTMYWYKQDSKKFLKIMFSYNNKELIINETVPNRFSPKSPDKAHLNLHINSLELGDSAVYFCASSDGGEKLFFGSGTQLSVL.

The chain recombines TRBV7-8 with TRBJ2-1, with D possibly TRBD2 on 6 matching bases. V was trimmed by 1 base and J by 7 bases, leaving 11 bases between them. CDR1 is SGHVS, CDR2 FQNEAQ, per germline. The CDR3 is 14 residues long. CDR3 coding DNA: TGTGCCAGCAGCTTAGTAGCGGATGGGAATGAGCAGTTCTTC. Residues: CASSLVADGNEQFF.

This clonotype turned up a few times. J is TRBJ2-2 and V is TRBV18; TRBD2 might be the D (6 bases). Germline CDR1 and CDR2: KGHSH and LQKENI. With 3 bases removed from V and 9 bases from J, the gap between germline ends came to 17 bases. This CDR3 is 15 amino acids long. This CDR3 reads CASSPDSGSPRELFF. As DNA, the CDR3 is TGTGCCAGCTCACCCGATAGCGGTTCCCCCCGGGAGCTGTTTTTT.

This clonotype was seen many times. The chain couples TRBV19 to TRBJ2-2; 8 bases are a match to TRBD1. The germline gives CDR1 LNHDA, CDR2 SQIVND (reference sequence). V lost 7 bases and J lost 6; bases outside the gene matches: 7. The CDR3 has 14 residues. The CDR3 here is CASNVDRVAGELFF. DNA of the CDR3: TGTGCCAGTAACGTGGACAGGGTGGCCGGGGAGCTGTTTTTT.